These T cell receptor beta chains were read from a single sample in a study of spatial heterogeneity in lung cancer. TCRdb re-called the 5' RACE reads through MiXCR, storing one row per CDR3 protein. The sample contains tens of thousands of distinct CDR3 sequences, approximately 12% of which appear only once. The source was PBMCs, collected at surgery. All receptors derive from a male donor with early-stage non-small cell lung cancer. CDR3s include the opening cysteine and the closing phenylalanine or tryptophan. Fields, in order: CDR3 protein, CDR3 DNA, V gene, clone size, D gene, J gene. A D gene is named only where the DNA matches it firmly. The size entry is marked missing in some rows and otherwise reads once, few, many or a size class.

CDR3 protein: CAINKNPDGGARYNEQFF; CDR3 DNA: TGTGCCATCAATAAAAACCCCGACGGGGGGGCGAGATACAATGAGCAGTTCTTC; V gene: TRBV10-3; clone size: -; D gene: TRBD2; J gene: TRBJ2-1
CDR3 protein: CASSESPGGETQYF; CDR3 DNA: TGTGCCAGCAGTGAATCCCCCGGAGGGGAGACCCAGTACTTC; V gene: TRBV2; clone size: -; D gene: -; J gene: TRBJ2-5
CDR3 protein: CSARESGTDRGEQYF; CDR3 DNA: TGCAGTGCTAGGGAGTCCGGGACGGACCGTGGGGAGCAGTACTTC; V gene: TRBV20-1; clone size: few; D gene: -; J gene: TRBJ2-7
CDR3 protein: CSASVVAASTDTQYF; CDR3 DNA: TGCAGTGCTTCAGTAGTAGCGGCCTCCACAGATACGCAGTATTTT; V gene: TRBV20-1; clone size: -; D gene: -; J gene: TRBJ2-3
CDR3 protein: CSARVEQGLETQYF; CDR3 DNA: TGCAGTGCTAGAGTGGAACAGGGGTTAGAGACCCAGTACTTC; V gene: TRBV20-1; clone size: many; D gene: TRBD1; J gene: TRBJ2-5
CDR3 protein: CASSLVLGTDEQFF; CDR3 DNA: TGTGCCAGCAGCTTAGTCTTAGGGACGGATGAGCAGTTCTTC; V gene: TRBV7-2; clone size: -; D gene: -; J gene: TRBJ2-1
CDR3 protein: CASSLASGQSSYEQYF; CDR3 DNA: TGTGCCAGCAGCTTAGCGAGCGGACAGTCCTCCTACGAGCAGTACTTC; V gene: TRBV7-9; clone size: few; D gene: -; J gene: TRBJ2-7
CDR3 protein: CASSYDLGAFF; CDR3 DNA: TGTGCCAGCAGCTATGATTTGGGAGCTTTCTTT; V gene: TRBV11-2; clone size: few; D gene: -; J gene: TRBJ1-1
CDR3 protein: CASSSTGAGGYNEQFF; CDR3 DNA: TGTGCCAGCAGCTCCACCGGAGCGGGAGGGTACAATGAGCAGTTCTTC; V gene: TRBV7-3; clone size: few; D gene: TRBD2; J gene: TRBJ2-1
CDR3 protein: CASSQERVTDLYNEQFF; CDR3 DNA: TGCGCCAGCAGCCAAGAACGGGTCACAGACCTCTACAATGAGCAGTTCTTC; V gene: TRBV4-1; clone size: many; D gene: -; J gene: TRBJ2-1
CDR3 protein: CAISESGTGVTGAKNIQYF; CDR3 DNA: TGTGCCATCAGTGAGTCGGGGACAGGGGTGACCGGAGCCAAAAACATTCAGTACTTC; V gene: TRBV10-3; clone size: -; D gene: TRBD1; J gene: TRBJ2-4
CDR3 protein: CASSTDPDRVTDTQYF; CDR3 DNA: TGTGCCAGCAGCACAGACCCCGACAGGGTCACAGATACGCAGTATTTT; V gene: TRBV7-6; clone size: many; D gene: TRBD1; J gene: TRBJ2-3
CDR3 protein: CASSRVTGSQETQYF; CDR3 DNA: TGTGCCAGCAGCAGGGTCACAGGGAGCCAAGAGACCCAGTACTTC; V gene: TRBV7-2; clone size: -; D gene: -; J gene: TRBJ2-5
CDR3 protein: CAWSVLLGGETQYF; CDR3 DNA: TGTGCCTGGAGTGTATTACTAGGTGGGGAGACCCAGTACTTC; V gene: TRBV30; clone size: -; D gene: -; J gene: TRBJ2-5
CDR3 protein: CASSLLGQGQNTEAFF; CDR3 DNA: TGTGCCAGCAGTTTACTGGGACAGGGACAGAACACTGAAGCTTTCTTT; V gene: TRBV28; clone size: many; D gene: TRBD1; J gene: TRBJ1-1
CDR3 protein: CSASHGQGETEAFF; CDR3 DNA: TGCAGTGCTAGCCACGGACAGGGAGAAACTGAAGCTTTCTTT; V gene: TRBV20-1; clone size: -; D gene: TRBD1; J gene: TRBJ1-1